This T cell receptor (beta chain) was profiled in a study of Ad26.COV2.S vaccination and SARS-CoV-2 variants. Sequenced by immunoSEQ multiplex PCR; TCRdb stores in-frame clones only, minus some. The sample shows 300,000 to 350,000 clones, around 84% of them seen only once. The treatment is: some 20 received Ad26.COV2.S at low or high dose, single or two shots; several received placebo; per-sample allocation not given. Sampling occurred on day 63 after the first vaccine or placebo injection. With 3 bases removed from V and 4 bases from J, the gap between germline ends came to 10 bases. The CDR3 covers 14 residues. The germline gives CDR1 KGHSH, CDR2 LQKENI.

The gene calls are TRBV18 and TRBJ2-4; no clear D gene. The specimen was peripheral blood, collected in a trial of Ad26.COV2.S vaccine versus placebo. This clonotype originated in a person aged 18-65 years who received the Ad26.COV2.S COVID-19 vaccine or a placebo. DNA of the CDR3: TGTGCCAGCTCACCCACCACAGATAAAAACATTCAGTACTTC. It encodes CASSPTTDKNIQYF.